A single sample gave rise to the 23 T cell receptor beta chains below, sequenced in a study of human T cells and chemical hapten exposure. MiXCR was run by TCRdb on the RACE reads, yielding one entry per CDR3 protein. The table records roughly 60,000 distinct CDR3 sequences, 9.5% to 15% of them present only once. This sample's time point: patch test 3, about 24 weeks after DPC sensitization. Treatment of the sample: therapeutic diphenylcyclopropenone sensitization with weekly scalp DPC. The sample was whole blood, taken in connection with sensitization to the hapten diphenylcyclopropenone (DPC). The receptors shown here come from a man between 25 and 39 years old with alopecia areata. Some clones in this sample may be carry-over from other donors' samples.

This clonotype was counted only a few times. The chain uses TRBV12-3 or TRBV12-4 and TRBJ1-2; 8 bases are a match to TRBD1. The CDR3 extends over 13 amino acids. Germline trimming cut 5 bases from V and 4 bases from J; bases unmatched to any gene: 3. This chain's CDR3 is CASSPTGGYGYTF. CDR3 sequence (DNA): TGTGCCAGCAGTCCCACAGGGGGCTATGGCTACACCTTC.

The chain carries TRBV2 and TRBJ1-2; D might be TRBD1 (5 bases). Between the trimmed V and J ends, which lost 8 bases and 8 bases, there was a span of 21 bases. CDR3 length: 14 amino acids. Per germline, CDR1 SNHLY and CDR2 FYNNEI. In nucleotides, the CDR3 is TGTGCCAGCGGCAGGGCCGGGACGTACACCGGCTACACCTTC. It specifies CASGRAGTYTGYTF.

This clonotype was counted between two and nine times. The chain links TRBV5-6 to TRBJ2-5; a possible D gene is TRBD2 (5 bases). V lost 4 bases and J lost 4, with 5 bases in between. Germline CDR1 reads SGHDT; CDR2 reads YYEEEE. The CDR3 is made up of 11 amino acids. CDR3 protein: CASSAGETQYF. CDR3 nucleotide sequence: TGTGCCAGCAGCGCGGGAGAGACCCAGTACTTC.

There are many counts of this clonotype. V and J are TRBV9 and TRBJ1-4, with D maybe TRBD1 (6 bases). Germline V gene data show CDR1 as SGDLS and CDR2 as YYNGEE. The V end was cut by 1 base, the J end by 4 bases, with 8 bases between. The CDR3 is made up of 14 amino acids. The CDR3 DNA is TGTGCCAGCAGCGTAACAGGGCTTAATGAAAAACTGTTTTTT. Translated, it gives CASSVTGLNEKLFF.

This clonotype was found a few times. The gene calls are TRBV10-3 and TRBJ2-5, with 7 bases identical to TRBD1. J lost 2 bases, V lost 6 bases, and 6 bases had no gene match. The CDR3 runs 14 residues. Germline-derived CDR1 and CDR2 are ENHRY and SYGVKD. The CDR3 region has the DNA TGTGCCATCAGGACACCGGGACAGCAAGAGACCCAGTACTTC. Translated: CAIRTPGQQETQYF.

V and J are TRBV13 and TRBJ1-4; 11 bases align to TRBD1. The CDR3 is made up of 18 amino acids. V shed 4 bases, J shed 3 bases, and the junction held 10 bases outside the gene matches. CDR1 PRHDT and CDR2 FYEKMQ come from the germline V gene (reference sequence). This CDR3 is CASSSRRDRGFSNEKLFF. Here the CDR3 DNA reads TGTGCCAGCAGCTCTAGAAGGGACAGGGGGTTTTCTAATGAAAAACTGTTTTTT.

V usage is TRBV28 and J usage is TRBJ2-1, with D possibly matching TRBD1 (6 bases). Germline CDR1 reads MDHEN; CDR2 reads SYDVKM. The CDR3 totals 13 residues. With 11 bases removed from V and 2 bases from J, the gap between germline ends came to 13 bases. In DNA, the CDR3 is TGTGCCGCTTCTTCAGGGGCCTACAATGAGCAGTTCTTC. Residues: CAASSGAYNEQFF.

At least ten counts were recorded for this clonotype. The rearrangement uses TRBV7-9 and TRBJ2-7; the match to TRBD1 covers 9 bases. The ends lost 5 bases at V and 3 bases at J; junction bases unmatched: 8. The CDR3 runs to 15 residues. CDR1 and CDR2 from the germline V gene are SEHNR and FQNEAQ (reference sequence). In DNA, the CDR3 is TGTGCCAGCAGCGAAGGGACAGGGTGGGTCTACGAGCAGTACTTC. It is translated as CASSEGTGWVYEQYF. The complete variable domain, with remaining parts taken from reference TRBV7-9 and TRBJ2-7, reads DTGVSQNPRHKITKRGQNVTFRCDPISEHNRLYWYRQTLGQGPEFLTYFQNEAQLEKSRLLSDRFSAERPKGSFSTLEIQRTEQGDSAMYLCASSEGTGWVYEQYFGPGTRLTVT.

The table lists this clonotype with many counts. The genes are TRBV18 and TRBJ2-3; perhaps TRBD2 as D (5 bases). In germline, CDR1 is KGHSH, CDR2 LQKENI. The CDR3 spans 16 residues. Trimming cost V 0 bases and J 2 bases, with 12 bases left between them. In DNA, the CDR3 is TGTGCCAGCTCACCACCAGGCCGGGGTCTCACAGATACGCAGTATTTT. Amino acid sequence: CASSPPGRGLTDTQYF.

There are many counts of this clonotype. This chain joins TRBV20-1 and TRBJ2-1, with D possibly TRBD1 on 6 matching bases. Trimming cost V 3 bases and J 0 bases, with 9 bases left between them. From germline, CDR1 is DFQATT and CDR2 SNEGSKA (reference sequence). This CDR3 is built from 14 residues. DNA of the CDR3: TGCAGTGCTAGTAGGGGGAGCTCCTACAATGAGCAGTTCTTC. Translating gives CSASRGSSYNEQFF.

Only a few counts were recorded for this clonotype. V and J are TRBV6-2 or TRBV6-3 and TRBJ2-7; 9 bases match TRBD1. Germline loops: CDR1 MNHEY, CDR2 SVGEGT. V shed 4 bases and J 7 bases; nucleotides not matched to a gene: 5. This CDR3 is 13 amino acids long. In DNA, the CDR3 is TGTGCCAGCAGTTCACTCGGACAGGGGGAGCAGTACTTC. Translation: CASSSLGQGEQYF.

There are a few counts of this clonotype. The chain employs TRBV5-1 and TRBJ2-3; a possible D gene is TRBD2 (6 bases). V lost 4 bases and J 6 bases, leaving 18 bases between the germline ends. The CDR3 runs 15 residues. Germline assignment: CDR1 SGHRS and CDR2 YFSETQ. In DNA, the CDR3 is TGCGCCAGCAGCCCCCAAGCGGGTCTCGGGGATACGCAGTATTTT. Protein product: CASSPQAGLGDTQYF.

Many counts were recorded for this clonotype. One junction end does not reproduce the germline sequence, and a read error may be involved. V usage is TRBV7-7 and J usage is TRBJ2-1; no clear D. The CDR3 has 15 residues. Per the germline V gene, CDR1 is SSHAT and CDR2 is FNYEAQ (reference sequence). DNA for the CDR3: TGTGCTAGCAGCTCCGGGCCCCCGGCGTACAATGAGCAGTTCTTC. As protein: CASSSGPPAYNEQFF.

This clonotype was counted at least ten times. This CDR3 is CASSLERQFNEKLFF. The CDR3 DNA reads TGTGCCAGCAGCTTAGAAAGACAGTTTAATGAAAAACTGTTTTTT. The chain employs TRBV7-6 and TRBJ1-4, with D perhaps TRBD1 (5 bases). The CDR3 is 15 amino acids. Trimming stripped 1 base from V and 4 bases from J, with 10 bases between. The germline CDR1 and CDR2 sequences are SGHVS and FNYEAQ.

Comment on this clonotype: Given a much more abundant clone one base away, this may be a read error. This rearrangement joins TRBV28 to TRBJ1-2; no clear D. V was clipped by 4 bases and J by 0 bases, with 27 bases between them. There are 20 residues in the CDR3. Germline-derived CDR1 and CDR2 are MDHEN and SYDVKM. The CDR3 region is CASSSPSSNAVVAANYGYTF. CDR3 bases: TGTGCCAGCAGTTCCCCGTCGTCTAATGCAGTGGTAGCCGCTAACTATGGCTACACCTTC.

This clonotype was detected many times. This chain links TRBV7-9 with TRBJ2-1; 12 positions match TRBD2. The germline V gene has CDR1 SEHNR and CDR2 FQNEAQ (reference sequence). This CDR3 has 14 residues. V shed 1 base, J shed 8 bases, and the junction held 0 bases outside the gene matches. CDR3 nucleotide sequence: TGTGCCAGCAGCTTAGGGACTAGCGGGGATGAGCAGTTCTTC. Translating it yields CASSLGTSGDEQFF.

This clonotype has at least ten counts. J is TRBJ2-3 and V is TRBV7-3; no definite D call. Trimming left V 0 bases short and J 4 bases short, with 5 bases between. The CDR3 covers 13 residues. Germline CDR1 reads SGHTA; CDR2 reads FQGTGA. CDR3 sequence: CASSLTRSDTQYF. The CDR3 DNA sequence: TGTGCCAGCAGCTTAACGAGGTCAGATACGCAGTATTTT. Full variable domain (outside the CDR3, taken from reference TRBV7-3 and TRBJ2-3): GAGVSQTPSNKVTEKGKYVELRCDPISGHTALYWYRQSLGQGPEFLIYFQGTGAADDSGLPNDRFFAVRPEGSVSTLKIQRTERGDSAVYLCASSLTRSDTQYFGPGTRLTVL.

This clonotype was detected ten times or more. V is TRBV11-3 and J is TRBJ2-3; D is ambiguous. The V and J ends lost 5 bases and 3 bases respectively, with 9 bases between them. The CDR3 loop spans 13 amino acids. The germline V gene has CDR1 SGHNT and CDR2 YENEEA. This CDR3 is CASSDAATDTQYF. In DNA, the CDR3 is TGTGCCAGCAGCGACGCAGCTACAGATACGCAGTATTTT. The full variable domain, rest sourced from reference TRBV11-3 and TRBJ2-3, is EAGVVQSPRYKIIEKKQPVAFWCNPISGHNTLYWYLQNLGQGPELLIRYENEEAVDDSQLPKDRFSAERLKGVDSTLKIQPAELGDSAVYLCASSDAATDTQYFGPGTRLTVL.

This clonotype was picked up many times. J is TRBJ2-7 and V is TRBV11-2, with 9 bases matching TRBD1. V was pared by 3 bases and J by 2 bases, with 2 bases of the junction left unmatched. This CDR3 is built from 14 residues. CDR1 is SGHAT and CDR2 is FQNNGV in the germline V gene. The CDR3 nucleotides are TGTGCCAGCAGCTTCGGGACAGGGCCCTACGAGCAGTACTTC. This codes for CASSFGTGPYEQYF.

The chain has TRBV2 and TRBJ1-2; 7 bases match TRBD1. The junction had 10 bases not matched to a gene; V was cut back by 8 bases and J by 4 bases. Germline V gene sequence: CDR1 SNHLY, CDR2 FYNNEI. This CDR3 contains 14 residues. The CDR3 nucleotides read TGTGCCAGCGCTAGGGACAGCAACTTCTATGGCTACACCTTC. This codes for CASARDSNFYGYTF.

This clonotype has ten or more counts. The chain combines TRBV7-9 with TRBJ2-7; D unclear. CDR3 length equals 13 residues. V was cut by 6 bases and J by 2 bases, with 11 bases left in between. Germline CDR1 is SEHNR and CDR2 is FQNEAQ (reference sequence). CDR3 in DNA: TGTGCCAGCAGTCCTAAAGGACCCTACGAGCAGTACTTC. This encodes CASSPKGPYEQYF.

This clonotype was detected only a few times. The chain joins TRBV7-8 to TRBJ2-2; D not certain. Germline assignment: CDR1 SGHVS and CDR2 FQNEAQ. Trimming pared 1 base from V and 5 bases from J, leaving 11 bases between. The CDR3 spans 15 residues. This CDR3 is CASSLVAETTGELFF. In nucleotides, the CDR3 is TGTGCCAGCAGCTTAGTGGCGGAGACTACCGGGGAGCTGTTTTTT.

Points on this clonotype: At one end the junction does not follow the germline gene, possibly because of a read error. The genes are TRBV18 and TRBJ1-1; perhaps TRBD1 as D (5 bases). CDR1 and CDR2 (germline): KGHSH, LQKENI. The CDR3 runs to 15 residues. The chain's CDR3 is CVSSPRDGEYTEAFF. CDR3 DNA sequence: TGTGTCAGCTCACCAAGGGACGGGGAATACACTGAAGCTTTCTTT.